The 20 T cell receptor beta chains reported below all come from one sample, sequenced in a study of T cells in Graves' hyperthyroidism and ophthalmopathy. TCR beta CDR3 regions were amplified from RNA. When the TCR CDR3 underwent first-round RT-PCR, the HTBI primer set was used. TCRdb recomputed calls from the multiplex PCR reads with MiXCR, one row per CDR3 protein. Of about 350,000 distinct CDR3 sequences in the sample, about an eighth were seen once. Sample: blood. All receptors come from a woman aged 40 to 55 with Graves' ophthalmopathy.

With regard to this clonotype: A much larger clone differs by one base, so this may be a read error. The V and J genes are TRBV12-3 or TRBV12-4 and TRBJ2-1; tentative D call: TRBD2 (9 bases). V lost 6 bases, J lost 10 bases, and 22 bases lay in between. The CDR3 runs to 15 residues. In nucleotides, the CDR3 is TGTGCCAGCAGCCAAGTCAGCGGGAGGACAGGGGAGCAGTTCTTC. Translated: CASSQVSGRTGEQFF.

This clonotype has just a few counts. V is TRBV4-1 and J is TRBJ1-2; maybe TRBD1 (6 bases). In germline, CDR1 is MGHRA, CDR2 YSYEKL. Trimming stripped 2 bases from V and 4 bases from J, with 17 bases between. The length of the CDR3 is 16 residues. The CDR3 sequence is CASSQQSGVQGYGYTF. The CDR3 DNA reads TGCGCCAGCAGCCAACAATCAGGGGTACAGGGCTATGGCTACACCTTC.

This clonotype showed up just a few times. The CDR3 DNA reads as TGCAGTGCCCGCGACCTGCCGGGACTAGCGGGAGGTTTATTCTACGAGCAGTACTTC. This encodes CSARDLPGLAGGLFYEQYF. The chain uses TRBV20-1 and TRBJ2-7; 15 positions match TRBD2. Germline V CDR1 and CDR2: DFQATT, SNEGSKA (reference sequence). The CDR3 consists of 19 residues. The V and J ends lost 6 bases and 3 bases, in that order; junction bases with no gene match: 18.

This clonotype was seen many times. The CDR3 reads CASSQGDSRGYGYTF. In DNA form, the CDR3 reads TGTGCCAGCAGCCAAGGAGACTCTCGGGGCTATGGCTACACCTTC. This rearrangement joins TRBV3-1 to TRBJ1-2; no clear D gene. The length of the CDR3 is 15 residues. From germline, CDR1 is LGHDT and CDR2 YNNKEL (reference sequence). V was clipped by 1 base and J by 4 bases, with 13 bases between them.

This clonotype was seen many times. As DNA, the CDR3 is TGTGCCAGCAGGGTCGATGGGGGTGGGAAGACCCAGTACTTC. Its translation is CASRVDGGGKTQYF. The chain links TRBV6-1 to TRBJ2-5; the D call may be TRBD1 or TRBD2 (5 bases each). From germline, CDR1 is MNHNS and CDR2 SASEGT. The CDR3 loop spans 14 amino acids. V was pared by 6 bases and J by 6 bases, with 17 bases between.

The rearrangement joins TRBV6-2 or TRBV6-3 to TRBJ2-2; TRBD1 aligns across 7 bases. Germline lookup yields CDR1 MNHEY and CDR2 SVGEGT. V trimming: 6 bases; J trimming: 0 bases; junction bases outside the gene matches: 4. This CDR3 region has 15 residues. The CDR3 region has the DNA TGTGCCAGCAGCTCTGACAGGGCGAACACCGGGGAGCTGTTTTTT. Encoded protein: CASSSDRANTGELFF.

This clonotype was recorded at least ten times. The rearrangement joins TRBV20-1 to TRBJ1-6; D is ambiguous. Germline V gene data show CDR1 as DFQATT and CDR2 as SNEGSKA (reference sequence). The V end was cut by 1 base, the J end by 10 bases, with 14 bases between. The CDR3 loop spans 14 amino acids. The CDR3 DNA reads TGCAGTGCTAGAGGCACGGACTTGGGATCACCCCTCCACTTT. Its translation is CSARGTDLGSPLHF.

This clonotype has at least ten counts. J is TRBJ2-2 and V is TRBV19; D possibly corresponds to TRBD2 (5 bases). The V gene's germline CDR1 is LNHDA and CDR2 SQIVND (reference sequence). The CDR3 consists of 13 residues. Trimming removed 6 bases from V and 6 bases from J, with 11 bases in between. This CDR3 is CASRLEYAGELFF. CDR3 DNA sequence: TGTGCCAGTAGACTAGAGTACGCCGGGGAGCTGTTTTTT.

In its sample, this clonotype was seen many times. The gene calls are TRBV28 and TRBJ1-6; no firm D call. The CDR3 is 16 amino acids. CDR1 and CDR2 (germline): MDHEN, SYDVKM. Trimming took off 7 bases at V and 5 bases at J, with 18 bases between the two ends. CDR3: CASTLSRRRDNSPLHF. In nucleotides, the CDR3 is TGTGCCAGCACCCTAAGTCGGCGGAGAGATAATTCACCCCTCCACTTT.

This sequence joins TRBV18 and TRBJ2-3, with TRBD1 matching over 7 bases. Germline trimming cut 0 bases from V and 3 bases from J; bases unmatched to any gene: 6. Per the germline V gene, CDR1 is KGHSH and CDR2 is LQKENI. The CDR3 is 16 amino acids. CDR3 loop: CASSPPLGTVTDTQYF. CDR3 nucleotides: TGTGCCAGCTCACCACCTTTGGGGACAGTAACAGATACGCAGTATTTT.

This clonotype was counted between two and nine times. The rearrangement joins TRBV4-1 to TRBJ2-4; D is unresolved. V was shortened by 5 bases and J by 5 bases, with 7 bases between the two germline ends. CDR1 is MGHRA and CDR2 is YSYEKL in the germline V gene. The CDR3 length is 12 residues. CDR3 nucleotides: TGCGCCAGCAGCGCCCGGGAAAACATTCAGTACTTC. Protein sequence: CASSARENIQYF.

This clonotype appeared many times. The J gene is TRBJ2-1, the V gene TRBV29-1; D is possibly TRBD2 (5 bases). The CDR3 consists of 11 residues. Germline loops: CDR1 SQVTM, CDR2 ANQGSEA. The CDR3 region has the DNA TGCAGTAAAAGAGAGGGCAATGAGCAGTTCTTC. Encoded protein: CSKREGNEQFF.

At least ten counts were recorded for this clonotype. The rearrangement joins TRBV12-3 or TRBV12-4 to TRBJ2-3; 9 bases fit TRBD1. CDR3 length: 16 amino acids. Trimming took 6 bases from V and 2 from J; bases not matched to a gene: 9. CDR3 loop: CASSSRTGVYTDTQYF. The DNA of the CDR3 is TGTGCCAGCAGCTCTAGGACAGGGGTGTACACAGATACGCAGTATTTT.

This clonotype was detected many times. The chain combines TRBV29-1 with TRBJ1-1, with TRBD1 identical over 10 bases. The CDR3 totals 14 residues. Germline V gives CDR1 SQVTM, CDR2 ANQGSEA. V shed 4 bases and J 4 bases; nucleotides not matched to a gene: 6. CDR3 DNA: TGCAGCGTTGCCGCCGGGACAGGGGTCACTGAAGCTTTCTTT. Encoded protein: CSVAAGTGVTEAFF.

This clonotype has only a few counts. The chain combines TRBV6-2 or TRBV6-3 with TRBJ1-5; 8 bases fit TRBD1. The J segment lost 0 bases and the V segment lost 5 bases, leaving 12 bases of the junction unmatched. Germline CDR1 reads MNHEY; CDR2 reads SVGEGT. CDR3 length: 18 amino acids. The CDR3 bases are TGTGCCAGCAGTGTTAACGGACAGGGCGGGTATAGCAATCAGCCCCAGCATTTT. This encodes CASSVNGQGGYSNQPQHF.

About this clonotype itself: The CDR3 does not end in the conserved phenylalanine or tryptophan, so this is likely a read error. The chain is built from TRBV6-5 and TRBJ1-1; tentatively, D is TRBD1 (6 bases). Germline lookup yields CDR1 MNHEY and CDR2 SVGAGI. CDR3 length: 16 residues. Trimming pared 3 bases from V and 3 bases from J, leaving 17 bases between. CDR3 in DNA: TGTGCCAGCAGTTATAGTCAGGGGTATGGCGACACTGAAGCTTTCCTT. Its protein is CASSYSQGYGDTEAFL.

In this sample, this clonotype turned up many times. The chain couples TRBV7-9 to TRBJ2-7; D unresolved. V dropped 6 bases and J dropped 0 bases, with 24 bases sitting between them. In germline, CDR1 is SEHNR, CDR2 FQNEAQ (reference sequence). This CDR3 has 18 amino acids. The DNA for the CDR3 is TGTGCCAGCAGTCCGATTGCCAAGACCTTAGTCGGCTCCTACGAGCAGTACTTC. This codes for CASSPIAKTLVGSYEQYF. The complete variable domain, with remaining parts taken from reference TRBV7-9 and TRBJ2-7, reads DTGVSQNPRHKITKRGQNVTFRCDPISEHNRLYWYRQTLGQGPEFLTYFQNEAQLEKSRLLSDRFSAERPKGSFSTLEIQRTEQGDSAMYLCASSPIAKTLVGSYEQYFGPGTRLTVT.

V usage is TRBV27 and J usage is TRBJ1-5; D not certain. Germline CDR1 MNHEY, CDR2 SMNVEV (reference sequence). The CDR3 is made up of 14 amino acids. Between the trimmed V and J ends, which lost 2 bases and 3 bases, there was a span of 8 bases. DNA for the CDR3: TGTGCCAGCAGTTTAAGGCAGGTCAATCAGCCCCAGCATTTT. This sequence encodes CASSLRQVNQPQHF.

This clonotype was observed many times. CDR3 sequence (DNA): TGTGCCATCCGCCCGGGATTTGGGGAGAGCACTGAAGCTTTCTTT. Amino acids: CAIRPGFGESTEAFF. The V call is TRBV10-3, the J call TRBJ1-1; no clear D. Germline-derived CDR1 and CDR2 are ENHRY and SYGVKD. CDR3 length equals 15 residues. V was cut by 8 bases and J by 4 bases, with 20 bases left in between.

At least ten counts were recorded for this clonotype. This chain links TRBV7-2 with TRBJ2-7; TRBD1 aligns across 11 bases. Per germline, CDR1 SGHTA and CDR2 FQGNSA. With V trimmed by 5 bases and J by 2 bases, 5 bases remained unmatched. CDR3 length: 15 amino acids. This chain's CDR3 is CASSRPGQGAYEQYF. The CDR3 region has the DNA TGTGCCAGCAGCCGACCGGGACAGGGGGCCTACGAGCAGTACTTC.